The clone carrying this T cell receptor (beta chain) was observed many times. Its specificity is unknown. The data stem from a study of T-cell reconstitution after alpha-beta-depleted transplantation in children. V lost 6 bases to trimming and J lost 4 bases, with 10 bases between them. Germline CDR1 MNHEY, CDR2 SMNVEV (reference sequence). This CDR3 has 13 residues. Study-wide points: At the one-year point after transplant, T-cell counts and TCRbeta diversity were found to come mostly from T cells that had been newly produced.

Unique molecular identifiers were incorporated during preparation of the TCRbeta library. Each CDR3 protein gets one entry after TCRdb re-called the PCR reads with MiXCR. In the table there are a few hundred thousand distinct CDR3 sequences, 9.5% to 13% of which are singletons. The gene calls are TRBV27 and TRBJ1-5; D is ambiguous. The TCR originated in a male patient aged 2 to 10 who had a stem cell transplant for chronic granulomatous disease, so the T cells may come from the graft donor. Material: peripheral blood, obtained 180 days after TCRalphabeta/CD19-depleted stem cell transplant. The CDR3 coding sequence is TGTGCCAGCAGATCGCGGCTGAATCAGCCCCAGCATTTT. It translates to CASRSRLNQPQHF.